Listed below are T cell receptor beta chains from one sample, sequenced in a study of CD4 T cell repertoires in COVID-19. Only in-frame clones appear in the TCRdb table, and some are missing; sequencing was by immunoSEQ multiplex PCR. The table lists approximately 75,000 clones, about four fifths of them singletons. The input for sequencing was CD4+ T cells from peripheral blood, taken after recovery from COVID-19. These receptors all come from a human donor who had COVID-19. Each CDR3 is given with its conserved first and last residue. The D gene is left open where the match is weak. Clone size is given for some rows only: seen once, a few or many times, or a class if the clone is expanded.

clone_size: .; v_call: TRBV3-1/TRBV3-2; j_call: TRBJ2-4; d_call: .; cdr3_nt: TGTGCCAGCAGCCAAGGGTTGACGGGAAACATTCAGTACTTC; cdr3_aa: CASSQGLTGNIQYF
clone_size: .; v_call: TRBV28; j_call: TRBJ2-7; d_call: .; cdr3_nt: TGTGCCAGCACCACCCCGGCAGGGGACGTCATGAACGAGCAGTACTTC; cdr3_aa: CASTTPAGDVMNEQYF
clone_size: few; v_call: TRBV7-9; j_call: TRBJ1-1; d_call: .; cdr3_nt: TGTGCCAGCAGCTTAGGTCAGAACACTGAAGCTTTCTTT; cdr3_aa: CASSLGQNTEAFF
clone_size: once; v_call: TRBV19; j_call: TRBJ1-6; d_call: .; cdr3_nt: TGTGCCAGTAGTCCCGCCCAGGGCACCTATAATTCACCCCTCCACTTT; cdr3_aa: CASSPAQGTYNSPLHF
clone_size: few; v_call: TRBV15; j_call: TRBJ1-4; d_call: .; cdr3_nt: TGTGCCACCTCGGGGGGCGAGGACGGAAAACTGTTTTTT; cdr3_aa: CATSGGEDGKLFF
clone_size: .; v_call: TRBV10-3; j_call: TRBJ2-7; d_call: .; cdr3_nt: TGTGCCATCAGTGATTTTACCTACGAGCAGTACTTC; cdr3_aa: CAISDFTYEQYF
clone_size: .; v_call: TRBV19; j_call: TRBJ1-6; d_call: TRBD1; cdr3_nt: TGTGCCAGTAATACAGGGGCGGGAAGAAATTCACCCCTCCACTTT; cdr3_aa: CASNTGAGRNSPLHF
clone_size: once; v_call: TRBV10-2; j_call: TRBJ2-2; d_call: .; cdr3_nt: TGCGCCAGCAGTGAGCGGGAGAGGGGCGGGGAGCTGTTTTTT; cdr3_aa: CASSERERGGELFF
clone_size: .; v_call: TRBV5-8; j_call: TRBJ1-1; d_call: .; cdr3_nt: TGTGCCAGCAGCTTGGAAGCCGGCTACACCGGGTTCGGCACTGAAGCTTTCTTT; cdr3_aa: CASSLEAGYTGFGTEAFF
clone_size: .; v_call: TRBV5-1; j_call: TRBJ2-1; d_call: TRBD1; cdr3_nt: TGCGCCAGCAGCCCCGGACAGGCCTACAATGAGCAGTTCTTC; cdr3_aa: CASSPGQAYNEQFF
clone_size: .; v_call: TRBV21-1; j_call: TRBJ1-2; d_call: .; cdr3_nt: TGTGCCAGCACCTCAAGGCAGGGGCGCGGCTACACCTTC; cdr3_aa: CASTSRQGRGYTF
clone_size: .; v_call: TRBV5-6; j_call: TRBJ2-7; d_call: .; cdr3_nt: TGTGCCAGCAGCTTCGGTTGGTACAGCGGCGACTACGAGCAGTACTTC; cdr3_aa: CASSFGWYSGDYEQYF
clone_size: .; v_call: TRBV5-6; j_call: TRBJ1-1; d_call: TRBD1; cdr3_nt: TGTGCCAGCAGCCCCCAGACAGGGAGGGAGGACACTGAAGCTTTCTTT; cdr3_aa: CASSPQTGREDTEAFF
clone_size: .; v_call: TRBV6-5; j_call: TRBJ2-5; d_call: .; cdr3_nt: TGTGCCAGCACATACGGGGGTGGGGAGACCCAGTACTTC; cdr3_aa: CASTYGGGETQYF
clone_size: .; v_call: TRBV20-1; j_call: TRBJ1-6; d_call: TRBD1; cdr3_nt: TGCAGTGCTAGTTCCGGGACAGGGAGTTCACCCCTCCACTTT; cdr3_aa: CSASSGTGSSPLHF
clone_size: .; v_call: TRBV28; j_call: TRBJ1-5; d_call: .; cdr3_nt: TGTGCCAGCAGTTCGCCGCGTAGCACTCGCAATCAGCCCCAGCATTTT; cdr3_aa: CASSSPRSTRNQPQHF
clone_size: .; v_call: TRBV2; j_call: TRBJ2-7; d_call: TRBD1; cdr3_nt: TGTGCCAGCAGTGAACCAAGGGGGCGCCTGAACGAGCAGTACTTC; cdr3_aa: CASSEPRGRLNEQYF
clone_size: .; v_call: TRBV6-5; j_call: TRBJ1-2; d_call: .; cdr3_nt: TGTGCCAGCAGTTACTCTAACCAGCTAGATAGGACCTTC; cdr3_aa: CASSYSNQLDRTF
clone_size: .; v_call: TRBV7-9; j_call: TRBJ1-1; d_call: .; cdr3_nt: TGTGCCAGCAGCTTAGAATCGAACACTGAAGCTTTCTTT; cdr3_aa: CASSLESNTEAFF
clone_size: once; v_call: TRBV27; j_call: TRBJ1-4; d_call: .; cdr3_nt: TGTGCCAGCAGTTTAGGGACGGCGGCTAATGAAAAACTGTTTTTT; cdr3_aa: CASSLGTAANEKLFF
clone_size: .; v_call: TRBV5-1; j_call: TRBJ2-5; d_call: .; cdr3_nt: TGCGCCAGCAGCTTTAAAGAGACCCAGTACTTC; cdr3_aa: CASSFKETQYF
clone_size: .; v_call: TRBV14; j_call: TRBJ2-5; d_call: .; cdr3_nt: TGTGCCAGCAGCCTATGGGACTCGCCTACCGGGGCCCAGTACTTC; cdr3_aa: CASSLWDSPTGAQYF
clone_size: .; v_call: TRBV18; j_call: TRBJ2-2; d_call: .; cdr3_nt: TGTGCCAGCTCACCCGCTGCTCCGACCGGGGAGCTGTTTTTT; cdr3_aa: CASSPAAPTGELFF
clone_size: .; v_call: TRBV24-1; j_call: TRBJ2-3; d_call: TRBD2; cdr3_nt: TGTGCCACCAGTGACCCGGGGGGGATCGCAACAGATACGCAGTATTTT; cdr3_aa: CATSDPGGIATDTQYF
clone_size: .; v_call: TRBV5-4; j_call: TRBJ2-7; d_call: TRBD2; cdr3_nt: TGTGCCAGCAGCTTGGATCCAGCGGGGATCTACGAGCAGTACTTC; cdr3_aa: CASSLDPAGIYEQYF
clone_size: .; v_call: TRBV28; j_call: TRBJ2-7; d_call: TRBD1; cdr3_nt: TGTGCCATCGGACAGGGAGTCGTGGGGCAGTACTTC; cdr3_aa: CAIGQGVVGQYF
clone_size: once; v_call: TRBV5-4; j_call: TRBJ1-6; d_call: TRBD1; cdr3_nt: TGTGCCAGCAGCTTCAGTGACAGGGTCGGATCACCCCTCCACTTT; cdr3_aa: CASSFSDRVGSPLHF
clone_size: .; v_call: TRBV6-5; j_call: TRBJ2-2; d_call: TRBD2; cdr3_nt: TGTGCCATAAAGGGCCTAGCGGGAGACACCGGGGAGCTGTTTTTT; cdr3_aa: CAIKGLAGDTGELFF
clone_size: .; v_call: TRBV30; j_call: TRBJ2-1; d_call: TRBD1; cdr3_nt: TGTGCCTGGTGTCCCGGGACAGGGACCGATGAGCAGTTCTTC; cdr3_aa: CAWCPGTGTDEQFF
clone_size: .; v_call: TRBV29-1; j_call: TRBJ1-1; d_call: .; cdr3_nt: TGCAGCGTTGAAGCAGGGTGGAACACTGAAGCTTTCTTT; cdr3_aa: CSVEAGWNTEAFF
clone_size: once; v_call: TRBV27; j_call: TRBJ2-2; d_call: .; cdr3_nt: TGTGCCAGCAGTACCAGGGGGGAACGATATACCGGGGAGCTGTTTTTT; cdr3_aa: CASSTRGERYTGELFF
clone_size: .; v_call: TRBV6-1; j_call: TRBJ2-2; d_call: .; cdr3_nt: TGTGCCAGCAGTGAACGAAGCAATACCGCCGGGGAGCTGTTTTTT; cdr3_aa: CASSERSNTAGELFF